The rows below give T cell receptor beta chains drawn from one sample of a study of control samples from healthy donors and cancer patients. The table came from immunoSEQ multiplex PCR; TCRdb's copy has only in-frame clones and leaves some out. The table records 150,000 or so clones, 93% of them present only once. Sequenced: blood. The receptors shown here come from a young man in good health. Each CDR3 is given with its conserved first and last residue. The D gene is left open where the match is weak. Clone sizes are given selectively: once, few, many, or a class where the clone is expanded.

D gene	clone size	V gene	J gene	CDR3 protein	CDR3 DNA
NA	many	TRBV7-7	TRBJ2-7	CASSLTRTYEQYF	TGTGCTAGCAGCTTAACCAGAACCTACGAGCAGTACTTC
NA	NA	TRBV5-6	TRBJ1-1	CASSSLEEQGETEAFF	TGTGCCAGCAGCTCGTTGGAGGAACAGGGCGAAACTGAAGCTTTCTTT
NA	NA	TRBV6-5	TRBJ1-3	CASSPHRGNTIYF	TGTGCCAGCAGTCCCCACAGGGGAAACACCATATATTTT
NA	NA	TRBV30	TRBJ1-1	CAWDNRNTEAFF	TGTGCCTGGGATAATAGGAACACTGAAGCTTTCTTT
NA	NA	TRBV2	TRBJ2-3	CASSEEDTQYF	TGTGCCAGCAGTGAAGAGGATACGCAGTATTTT
NA	NA	TRBV12-3/TRBV12-4	TRBJ2-3	CASRLADTQYF	TGTGCCAGCAGGCTCGCTGATACGCAGTATTTT
NA	NA	TRBV18	TRBJ1-1	CASSLDRGGTEAFF	TGTGCCAGCTCCCTGGATAGGGGTGGTACTGAAGCTTTCTTT
TRBD1	NA	TRBV5-1	TRBJ1-1	CASSSGTGGWTEAFF	TGCGCCAGCAGCTCCGGGACAGGGGGCTGGACTGAAGCTTTCTTT
NA	NA	TRBV27	TRBJ1-4	CASSSRWEGVKLFF	TGTGCCAGCAGCTCTAGATGGGAGGGGGTAAAACTGTTTTTT
NA	NA	TRBV6-5	TRBJ1-6	CASSYVLENNSPLHF	TGTGCCAGCAGTTACGTACTTGAAAATAATTCACCCCTCCACTTT
TRBD2	NA	TRBV5-1	TRBJ2-1	CASRGLDYNEQFF	TGCGCCAGCAGGGGACTAGACTACAATGAGCAGTTCTTC
NA	once	TRBV28	TRBJ1-2	CASSSRGRLSGGYGYTF	TGTGCCAGCAGTTCCCGGGGGAGACTCTCCGGGGGCTATGGCTACACCTTC
NA	NA	TRBV25-1	TRBJ1-2	CASSDVEQGSGNYGYTF	TGTGCCAGCAGTGACGTCGAACAGGGTAGTGGGAACTATGGCTACACCTTC
NA	NA	TRBV28	TRBJ2-3	CASSFSILGDTQYF	TGTGCCAGCAGTTTCAGTATCCTTGGGGATACGCAGTATTTT
TRBD1	NA	TRBV11-3	TRBJ2-5	CASSLGDRATEETQYF	TGTGCCAGCAGCTTAGGCGACAGGGCGACTGAAGAGACCCAGTACTTC
NA	once	TRBV4-3	TRBJ1-1	CASSQQGLNTEAFF	TGCGCCAGCAGCCAACAGGGTTTGAACACTGAAGCTTTCTTT
NA	NA	TRBV27	TRBJ1-5	CASNSRGYSNQPQHF	TGTGCCAGCAACAGCCGCGGTTATAGCAATCAGCCCCAGCATTTT
NA	NA	TRBV19	TRBJ2-1	CASSITKISYNEQFF	TGTGCCAGTAGTATCACCAAGATCTCCTACAATGAGCAGTTCTTC
NA	once	TRBV29-1	TRBJ1-1	CSVGGSGTEAFF	TGCAGCGTTGGCGGGTCAGGGACTGAAGCTTTCTTT
NA	NA	TRBV6-5	TRBJ2-1	CASSYRGSSYNEQFF	TGTGCCAGCAGTTACCGCGGAAGCTCCTACAATGAGCAGTTCTTC
NA	NA	TRBV28	TRBJ1-5	CASSLIVNQPQHF	TGTGCCAGCAGTTTAATAGTCAATCAGCCCCAGCATTTT
TRBD1	NA	TRBV4-1	TRBJ1-2	CASSQVRDRVYGYTF	TGCGCCAGCAGCCAAGTCCGGGACAGGGTCTATGGCTACACCTTC